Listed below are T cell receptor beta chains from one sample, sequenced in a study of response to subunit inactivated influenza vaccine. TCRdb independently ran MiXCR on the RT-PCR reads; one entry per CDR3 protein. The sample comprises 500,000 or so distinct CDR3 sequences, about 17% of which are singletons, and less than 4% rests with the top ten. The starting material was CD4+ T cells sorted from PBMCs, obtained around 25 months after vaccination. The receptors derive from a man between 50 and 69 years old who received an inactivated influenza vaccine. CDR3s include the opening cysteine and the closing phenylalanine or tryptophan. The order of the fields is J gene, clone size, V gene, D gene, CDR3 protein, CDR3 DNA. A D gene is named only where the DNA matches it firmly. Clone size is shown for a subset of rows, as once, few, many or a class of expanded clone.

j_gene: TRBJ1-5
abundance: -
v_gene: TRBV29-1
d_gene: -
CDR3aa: CSVAGSGQPQHF
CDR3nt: TGCAGCGTTGCAGGGTCCGGGCAGCCCCAGCATTTT

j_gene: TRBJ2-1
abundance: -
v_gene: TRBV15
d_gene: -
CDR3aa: CATSTRRGERDF
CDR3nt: TGTGCCACCAGCACGAGGCGCGGGGAAAGAGACTTC

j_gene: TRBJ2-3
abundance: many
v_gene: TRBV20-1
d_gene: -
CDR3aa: CSAKPRKLSTDTQYF
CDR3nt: TGCAGTGCTAAACCTCGGAAGCTTAGCACAGATACGCAGTATTTT

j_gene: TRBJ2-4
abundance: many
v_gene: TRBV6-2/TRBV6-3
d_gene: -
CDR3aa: CASTSWSGSPDKNIQYF
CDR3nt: TGTGCCAGCACCTCATGGTCGGGGTCCCCAGACAAAAACATTCAGTACTTC

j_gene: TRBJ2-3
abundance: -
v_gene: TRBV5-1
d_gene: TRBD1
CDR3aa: CASGNGQGTDTQYF
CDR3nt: TGCGCCAGCGGTAACGGACAGGGCACAGATACGCAGTATTTT

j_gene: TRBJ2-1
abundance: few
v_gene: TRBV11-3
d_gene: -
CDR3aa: CASSYGTGAYNEQFF
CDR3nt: TGTGCCAGCAGCTACGGGACTGGAGCCTACAATGAGCAGTTCTTC

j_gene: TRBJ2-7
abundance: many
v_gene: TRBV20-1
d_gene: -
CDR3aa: CSASRYEQYF
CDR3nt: TGCAGTGCTAGTCGCTACGAGCAGTACTTC

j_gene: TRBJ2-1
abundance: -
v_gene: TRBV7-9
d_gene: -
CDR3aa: CASSQPGPSYNEQFF
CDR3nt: TGTGCCAGCAGCCAACCGGGCCCTTCCTACAATGAGCAGTTCTTC

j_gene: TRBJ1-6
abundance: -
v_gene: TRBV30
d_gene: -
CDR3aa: CAWSMGHNSPLHF
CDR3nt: TGTGCCTGGAGTATGGGGCATAATTCACCCCTCCACTTT

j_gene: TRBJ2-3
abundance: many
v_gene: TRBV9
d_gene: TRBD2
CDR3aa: CASSVGSLAGDTQYF
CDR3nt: TGTGCCAGCAGCGTAGGCTCACTAGCGGGAGATACGCAGTATTTT

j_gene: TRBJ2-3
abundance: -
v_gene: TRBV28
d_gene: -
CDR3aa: CASRNGPRGPDTQYF
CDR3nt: TGTGCCAGCAGAAACGGCCCTAGAGGGCCAGATACGCAGTATTTT

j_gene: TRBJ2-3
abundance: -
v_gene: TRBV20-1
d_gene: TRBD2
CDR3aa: CSAQGLAADTQYF
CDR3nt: TGCAGTGCTCAGGGACTAGCAGCAGATACGCAGTATTTT

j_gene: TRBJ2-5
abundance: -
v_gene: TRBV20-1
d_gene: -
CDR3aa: CSATLGGEETQYF
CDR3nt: TGCAGTGCTACGTTAGGAGGGGAAGAGACCCAGTACTTC

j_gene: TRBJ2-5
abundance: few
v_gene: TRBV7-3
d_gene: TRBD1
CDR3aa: CASSRTGGRETQYF
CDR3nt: TGTGCCAGCAGCCGAACAGGGGGTCGGGAGACCCAGTACTTC

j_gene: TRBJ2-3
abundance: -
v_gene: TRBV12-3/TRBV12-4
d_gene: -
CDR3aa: CASSLWPRTDTQYF
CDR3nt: TGTGCCAGCAGTTTATGGCCCCGCACGGATACGCAGTATTTT

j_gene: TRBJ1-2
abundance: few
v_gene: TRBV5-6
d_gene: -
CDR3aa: CASSFRGVYYGYTF
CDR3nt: TGTGCCAGCAGCTTCCGGGGGGTGTACTATGGCTACACCTTC

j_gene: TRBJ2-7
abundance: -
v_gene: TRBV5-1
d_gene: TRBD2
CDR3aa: CASSLGLAENYEQYF
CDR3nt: TGCGCCAGCAGCTTGGGGCTAGCGGAAAACTACGAGCAGTACTTC

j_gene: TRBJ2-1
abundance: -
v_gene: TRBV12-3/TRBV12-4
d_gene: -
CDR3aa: CASSFFGRGNEQFF
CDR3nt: TGTGCCAGCAGTTTTTTTGGGCGGGGTAATGAGCAGTTCTTC

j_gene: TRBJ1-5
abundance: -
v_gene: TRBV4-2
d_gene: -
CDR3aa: CASSQEPQDPREPQHF
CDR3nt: TGTGCCAGCAGCCAAGAGCCGCAGGACCCTCGTGAGCCCCAGCATTTT

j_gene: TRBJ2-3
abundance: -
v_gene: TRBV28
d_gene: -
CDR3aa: CASSLTQSSSTDTQYF
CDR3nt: TGTGCCAGCAGTTTGACCCAGAGTTCTAGCACAGATACGCAGTATTTT

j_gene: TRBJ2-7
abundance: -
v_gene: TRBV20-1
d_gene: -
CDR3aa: CSARFGGGHYEQYF
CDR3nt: TGCAGTGCTAGATTTGGGGGAGGCCACTACGAGCAGTACTTC

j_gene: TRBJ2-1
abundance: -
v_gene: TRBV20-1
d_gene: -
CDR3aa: CSARPRANNEQFF
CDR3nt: TGCAGTGCCCGGCCGCGAGCGAACAATGAGCAGTTCTTC

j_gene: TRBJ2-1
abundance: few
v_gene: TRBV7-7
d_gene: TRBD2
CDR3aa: CASSSGAGLAGENEQFF
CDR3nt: TGTGCTAGCAGCTCCGGGGCCGGACTAGCGGGGGAAAATGAGCAGTTCTTC

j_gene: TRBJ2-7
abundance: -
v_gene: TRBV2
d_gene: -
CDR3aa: CASSEGPSEQYF
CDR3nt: TGTGCCAGCAGTGAGGGCCCCAGCGAGCAGTACTTC

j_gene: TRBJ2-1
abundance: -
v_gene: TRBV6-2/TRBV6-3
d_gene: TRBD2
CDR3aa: CASRFTSGGPPYNEQFF
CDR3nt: TGTGCCAGCAGATTTACTAGCGGGGGGCCCCCCTACAATGAGCAGTTCTTC